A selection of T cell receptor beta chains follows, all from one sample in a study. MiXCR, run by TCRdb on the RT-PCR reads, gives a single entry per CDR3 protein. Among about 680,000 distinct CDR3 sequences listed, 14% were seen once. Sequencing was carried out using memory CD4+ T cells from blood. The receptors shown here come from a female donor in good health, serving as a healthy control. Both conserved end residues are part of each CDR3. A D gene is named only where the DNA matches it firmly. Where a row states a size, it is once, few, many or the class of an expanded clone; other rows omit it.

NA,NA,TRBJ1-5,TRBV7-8,CASSLLWGVGQPQHF,TGTGCCAGCAGCCTCCTGTGGGGGGTTGGTCAGCCCCAGCATTTT
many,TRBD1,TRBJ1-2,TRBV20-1,CSARDPTGPLMGYTF,TGCAGTGCTAGAGATCCGACAGGGCCGCTTATGGGCTACACCTTC
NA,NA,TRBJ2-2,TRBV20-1,CSAPRGGNTGELFF,TGCAGTGCTCCCCGGGGAGGGAACACCGGGGAGCTGTTTTTT
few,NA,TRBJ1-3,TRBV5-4,CASSYGQGNTIYF,TGTGCCAGCAGCTATGGACAGGGAAACACCATATATTTT
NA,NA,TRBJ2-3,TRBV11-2,CASSLVLASDTQYF,TGTGCCAGCAGCTTAGTATTAGCCTCAGATACGCAGTATTTT
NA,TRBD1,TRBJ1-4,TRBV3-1,CASSPTGGREKLFF,TGTGCCAGCAGCCCAACAGGGGGCAGAGAAAAACTGTTTTTT
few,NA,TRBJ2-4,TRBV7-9,CASSLIQGNIQYF,TGTGCCAGCAGCCTCATCCAGGGGAACATTCAGTACTTC
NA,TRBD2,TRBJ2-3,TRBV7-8,CASSLDSGGIADTQYF,TGTGCCAGCAGCTTAGATAGCGGGGGGATCGCAGATACGCAGTATTTT
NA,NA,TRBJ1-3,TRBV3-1,CASSRDRRNTIYF,TGTGCCAGCAGCCGAGATCGAAGAAACACCATATATTTT
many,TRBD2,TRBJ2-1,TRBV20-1,CSASRQTGTSYNEQFF,TGCAGTGCTAGCCGACAAACCGGGACTAGTTACAATGAGCAGTTCTTC
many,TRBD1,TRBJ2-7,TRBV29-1,CSVAIRTGAHEQYF,TGCAGCGTTGCGATTCGGACAGGGGCCCACGAGCAGTACTTC
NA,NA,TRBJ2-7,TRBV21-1,CASSKGTSGDHEQYF,TGTGCCAGCAGCAAAGGGACTAGCGGGGACCACGAGCAGTACTTC
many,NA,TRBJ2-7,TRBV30,CAWSVTGVGEQYF,TGTGCCTGGAGTGTCACGGGGGTAGGCGAGCAGTACTTC
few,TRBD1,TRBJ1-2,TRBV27,CASSSTGVAYGYTF,TGTGCCAGCAGTTCGACAGGGGTCGCCTATGGCTACACCTTC
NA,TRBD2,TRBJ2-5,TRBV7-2,CASRKDPGGEETQYF,TGTGCCAGCAGGAAAGATCCCGGGGGGGAGGAGACCCAGTACTTC
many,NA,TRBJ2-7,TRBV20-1,CSARSLRDEQYF,TGCAGTGCACGATCACTCAGGGACGAGCAGTACTTC
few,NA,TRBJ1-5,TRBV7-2,CASSFRDPNQPQHF,TGTGCCAGCAGCTTTAGGGACCCTAATCAGCCCCAGCATTTT
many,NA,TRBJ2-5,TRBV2,CASSLDTQETQYF,TGTGCCAGCAGCTTGGACACCCAAGAGACCCAGTACTTC
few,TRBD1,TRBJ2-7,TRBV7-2,CASSLAHRGLTTIQYF,TGTGCCAGCAGCTTAGCCCACAGGGGGCTTACAACTATCCAGTACTTC
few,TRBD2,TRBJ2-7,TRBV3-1,CASSRPPSAGGKYEQYF,TGTGCCAGCAGCCGGCCGCCCTCAGCGGGAGGAAAATACGAGCAGTACTTC
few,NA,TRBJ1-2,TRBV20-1,CSAPSRDYGYTF,TGCAGTGCCCCCTCCAGGGACTATGGCTACACCTTC
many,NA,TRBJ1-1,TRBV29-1,CSAGIKGRTEAFF,TGCAGCGCTGGGATTAAGGGTAGGACTGAAGCTTTCTTT